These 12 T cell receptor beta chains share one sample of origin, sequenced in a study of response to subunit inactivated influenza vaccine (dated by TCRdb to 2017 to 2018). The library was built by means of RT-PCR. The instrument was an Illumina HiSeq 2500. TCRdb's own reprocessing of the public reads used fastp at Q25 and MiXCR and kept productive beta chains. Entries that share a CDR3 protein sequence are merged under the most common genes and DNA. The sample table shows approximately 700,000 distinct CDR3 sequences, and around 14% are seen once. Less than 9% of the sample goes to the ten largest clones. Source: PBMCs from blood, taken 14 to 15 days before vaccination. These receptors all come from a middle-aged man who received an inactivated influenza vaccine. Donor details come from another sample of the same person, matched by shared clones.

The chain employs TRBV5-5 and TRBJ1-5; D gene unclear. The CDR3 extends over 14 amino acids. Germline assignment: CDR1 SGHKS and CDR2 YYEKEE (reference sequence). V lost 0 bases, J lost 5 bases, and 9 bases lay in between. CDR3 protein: CASSLDGRYQPQHF. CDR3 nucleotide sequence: TGTGCCAGCAGCTTGGATGGCCGGTATCAGCCCCAGCATTTT.

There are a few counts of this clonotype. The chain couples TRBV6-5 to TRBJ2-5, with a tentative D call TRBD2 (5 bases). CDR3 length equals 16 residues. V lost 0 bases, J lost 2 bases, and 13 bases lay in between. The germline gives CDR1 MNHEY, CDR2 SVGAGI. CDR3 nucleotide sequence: TGTGCCAGCAGTTACTCGAGTAAGAGGGCTCAAGAGACCCAGTACTTC. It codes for CASSYSSKRAQETQYF.

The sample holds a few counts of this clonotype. Here the CDR3 DNA reads TGCGCCAGCAGCACTAGCGGGAGTGGGGGCCAAGAGACCCAGTACTTC. It yields the protein CASSTSGSGGQETQYF. The chain has TRBV5-1 and TRBJ2-5; TRBD2 agrees at 11 bases. The CDR3 sequence is 16 residues long. The germline gives CDR1 SGHRS, CDR2 YFSETQ. The V segment lost 4 bases and the J segment 1 base; nucleotides outside the gene matches: 6.

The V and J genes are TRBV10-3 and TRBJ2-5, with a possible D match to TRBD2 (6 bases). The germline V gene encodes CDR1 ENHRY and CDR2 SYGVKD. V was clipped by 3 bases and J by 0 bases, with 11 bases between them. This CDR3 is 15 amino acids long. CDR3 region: CAISDVGGYQETQYF. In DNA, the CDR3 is TGTGCCATCAGTGATGTTGGGGGGTACCAAGAGACCCAGTACTTC.

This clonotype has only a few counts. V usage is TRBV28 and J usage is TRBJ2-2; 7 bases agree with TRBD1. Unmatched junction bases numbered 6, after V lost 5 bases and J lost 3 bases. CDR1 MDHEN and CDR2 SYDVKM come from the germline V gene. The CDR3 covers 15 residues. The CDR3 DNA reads TGTGCCAGCAGTCACTTAGGACAGGACACCGGGGAGCTGTTTTTT. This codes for CASSHLGQDTGELFF.

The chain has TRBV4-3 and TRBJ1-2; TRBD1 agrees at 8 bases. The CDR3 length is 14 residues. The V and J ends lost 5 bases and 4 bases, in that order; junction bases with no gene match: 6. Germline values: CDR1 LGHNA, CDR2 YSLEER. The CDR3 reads CASSSAGGGYGYTF. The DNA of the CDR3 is TGCGCCAGCAGCTCGGCAGGGGGCGGCTATGGCTACACCTTC.

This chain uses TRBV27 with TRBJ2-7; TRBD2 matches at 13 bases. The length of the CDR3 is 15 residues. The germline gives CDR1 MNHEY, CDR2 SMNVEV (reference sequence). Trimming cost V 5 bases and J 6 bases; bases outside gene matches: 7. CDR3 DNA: TGTGCCAGCAGTAACGGACTAGCGGGAGTTTCCGAGCAGTACTTC. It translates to CASSNGLAGVSEQYF.

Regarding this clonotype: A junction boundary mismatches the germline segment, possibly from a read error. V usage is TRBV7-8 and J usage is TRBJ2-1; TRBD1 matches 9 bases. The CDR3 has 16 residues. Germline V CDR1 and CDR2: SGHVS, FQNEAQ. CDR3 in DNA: TGTGCCAGCAGCTTGTCCGGGACAGGGTCCTCCAATGAGCAGTTCTTC. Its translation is CASSLSGTGSSNEQFF.

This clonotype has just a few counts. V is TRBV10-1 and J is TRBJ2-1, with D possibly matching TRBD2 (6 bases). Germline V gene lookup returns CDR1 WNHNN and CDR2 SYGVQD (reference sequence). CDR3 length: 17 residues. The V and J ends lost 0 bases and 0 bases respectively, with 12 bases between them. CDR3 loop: CASSESRRGLSYNEQFF. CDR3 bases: TGCGCCAGCAGTGAGTCCCGGCGGGGTCTCTCCTACAATGAGCAGTTCTTC.

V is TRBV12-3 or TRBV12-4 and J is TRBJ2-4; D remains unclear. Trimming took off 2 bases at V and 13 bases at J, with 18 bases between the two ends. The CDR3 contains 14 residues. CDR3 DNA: TGTGCCAGCAGTTTAATAGCTGGTTTCGAGGAGCAGTACTTC. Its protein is CASSLIAGFEEQYF.

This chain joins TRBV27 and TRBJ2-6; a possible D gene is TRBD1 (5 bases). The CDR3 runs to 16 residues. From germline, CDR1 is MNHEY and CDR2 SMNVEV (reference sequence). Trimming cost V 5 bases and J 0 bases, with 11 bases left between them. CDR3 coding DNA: TGTGCCAGCAGTACCCGGACAAGCTCTGGGGCCAACGTCCTGACTTTC. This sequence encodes CASSTRTSSGANVLTF.

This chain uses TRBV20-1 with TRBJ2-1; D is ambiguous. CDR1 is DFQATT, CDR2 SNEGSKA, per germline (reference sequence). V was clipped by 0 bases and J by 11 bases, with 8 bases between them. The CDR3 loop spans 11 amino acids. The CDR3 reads CSARDELKQFF. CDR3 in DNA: TGCAGTGCTAGAGATGAACTGAAGCAGTTCTTC.